Listed here are 9 T cell receptor beta chains from one sample, sequenced in a study of post-analysis software for immune sequencing data. Their antigen targets remain unknown. Each TCR beta cDNA library carried unique molecular identifiers. One entry per CDR3 protein, called by TCRdb with MiXCR from the PCR reads. Of about 770,000 distinct CDR3 sequences in the sample, around 46% were seen once. Study-wide results and caveats: Included in a set of several TRBV segments more frequent in patients than controls were TRBV5-6, TRBV5-1 and TRBV20-1.

Sequencing was carried out using blood. The receptors originated from a girl aged 5 to 17 with multiple sclerosis.

This clonotype occurred a few times. The rearrangement links TRBV27 to TRBJ1-1, with D unclear. V lost 3 bases to trimming and J lost 1 base, with 12 bases between them. Germline values: CDR1 MNHEY, CDR2 SMNVEV (reference sequence). The CDR3 totals 15 residues. The CDR3 loop reads CASSFVGRANTEAFF. The DNA for the CDR3 is TGTGCCAGCAGTTTTGTAGGGAGGGCGAACACTGAAGCTTTCTTT.

The genes are TRBV15 and TRBJ2-7, with D perhaps TRBD1 (6 bases). Germline V gene lookup returns CDR1 LNHNV and CDR2 YYDKDF (reference sequence). V was clipped by 3 bases and J by 6 bases, with 12 bases between them. This CDR3 is 13 amino acids long. In DNA, the CDR3 is TGTGCCACCAGCAGCCGTAGAGGGGGCGAGCAGTACTTC. Amino acid sequence: CATSSRRGGEQYF.

V gene TRBV21-1 combines with J gene TRBJ2-3; the D call TRBD2 from the table was never checked on the DNA. TRBV21-1 is assigned pseudogene status. This CDR3 spans 16 amino acids. The CDR3 region has the DNA TGTGCCAGCCCGGGGGGCGGACAGCGGGAGAAAGATACGCAGTATTTT. Its protein product is CASPGGGQREKDTQYF.

This clonotype was counted a few times. The chain uses TRBV11-1 and TRBJ1-1, with D perhaps matching TRBD1 (6 bases). This CDR3 has 13 amino acids. The V end was cut by 5 bases, the J end by 8 bases, with 15 bases between. In germline, CDR1 is SGHAT, CDR2 FQDESV (reference sequence). CDR3 in amino acids: CASSRDRFAEAFF. The CDR3 DNA follows: TGTGCCAGCAGCCGTGACAGGTTCGCAGAAGCTTTCTTT.

This clonotype was seen only a few times. The chain couples TRBV4-2 to TRBJ2-3; 12 nucleotides agree with TRBD2. J gave up 4 bases and V 4 bases, and 9 bases lay outside the gene matches. Germline V gene lookup returns CDR1 LGHNA and CDR2 YNFKEQ. CDR3 size: 17 residues. The CDR3 spells CASSPRLAGEVADTQYF. CDR3 DNA sequence: TGTGCCAGCAGCCCCCGACTAGCGGGAGAGGTGGCAGATACGCAGTATTTT.

The CDR3 DNA follows: TGTGCCAGCAGCCCCGCTAGCGGGAGTAGTGAGCAGTTCTTC. It codes for CASSPASGSSEQFF. This chain uses TRBV3-1 with TRBJ2-1; 10 bases are a match to TRBD2. Losses at the gene ends were 4 bases for V and 9 bases for J; bases not matched to a gene: 6. Germline V CDR1 and CDR2: LGHDT, YNNKEL (reference sequence). The CDR3 is 14 amino acids.

The rearrangement links TRBV7-6 to TRBJ2-5; TRBD2 agrees at 10 bases. The CDR3 totals 17 residues. Trimming removed 1 base from V and 4 bases from J; junction bases left unmatched: 9. Looked up from germline, CDR1 is SGHVS and CDR2 is FNYEAQ. The CDR3: CASSLDSSGRVIETQYF. The DNA for the CDR3 is TGTGCCAGCAGCTTAGATTCGAGCGGGAGGGTCATAGAGACCCAGTACTTC.

The rearrangement joins TRBV10-3 to TRBJ2-1; 7 positions match TRBD2. The CDR3 loop spans 16 amino acids. With 5 bases clipped from V and 1 base from J, the junction kept 8 bases outside the gene matches. Germline CDR1 ENHRY, CDR2 SYGVKD. DNA for the CDR3: TGTGCCATCAGTCCGCCGGCGGGAGTTTCCTACAATGAGCAGTTCTTC. Translation: CAISPPAGVSYNEQFF.

This sequence joins TRBV5-1 and TRBJ2-3; TRBD2 matches at 11 bases. This CDR3 region has 15 residues. CDR1 is SGHRS and CDR2 is YFSETQ in the germline V gene. V shed 1 base and J 8 bases; nucleotides not matched to a gene: 6. Here the CDR3 reads CASSLTSGSRGTQYF. The CDR3 DNA reads TGCGCCAGCAGCTTGACTAGCGGGAGTCGGGGTACGCAGTATTTT.